This T cell receptor beta chain was sequenced during a study of cytomegalovirus exposure and HLA in healthy donors. PCR amplification relied on 60 Vbeta primers (plus 13 Jbeta primers). Sequencing was performed with immunoSEQ multiplex PCR; in TCRdb, only in-frame clones are kept and a portion is missing. The profile shows 210,000 or so clones, more than 75% of them singletons. Looked up from germline, CDR1 is MDHEN and CDR2 is SYDVKM. Trimming pared 8 bases from V and 10 bases from J, leaving 24 bases between. The CDR3 totals 15 residues. The receptor was derived from a human donor in good health. J is TRBJ2-1 and V is TRBV28, with unresolved D. Sequencing was done on a sample of PBMCs. CDR3 DNA sequence: TGTGCCAGCTCCATGGCCAGTTTACGAGGTTGGGAGCAGTTCTTC. Amino acids: CASSMASLRGWEQFF.